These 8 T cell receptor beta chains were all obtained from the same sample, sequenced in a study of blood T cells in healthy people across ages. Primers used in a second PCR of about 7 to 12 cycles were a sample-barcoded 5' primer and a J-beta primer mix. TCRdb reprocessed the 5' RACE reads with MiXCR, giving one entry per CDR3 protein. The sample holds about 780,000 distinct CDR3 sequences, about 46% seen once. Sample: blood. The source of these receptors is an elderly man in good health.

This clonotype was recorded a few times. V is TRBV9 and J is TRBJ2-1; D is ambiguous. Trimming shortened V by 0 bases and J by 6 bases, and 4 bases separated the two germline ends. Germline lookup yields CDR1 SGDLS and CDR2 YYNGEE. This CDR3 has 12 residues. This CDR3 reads CASSVGSNEQFF. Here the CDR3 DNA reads TGTGCCAGCAGCGTAGGGTCCAATGAGCAGTTCTTC. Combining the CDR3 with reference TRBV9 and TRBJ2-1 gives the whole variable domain DSGVTQTPKHLITATGQRVTLRCSPRSGDLSVYWYQQSLDQGLQFLIQYYNGEERAKGNILERFSAQQFPDLHSELNLSSLELGDSALYFCASSVGSNEQFFGPGTRLTVL.

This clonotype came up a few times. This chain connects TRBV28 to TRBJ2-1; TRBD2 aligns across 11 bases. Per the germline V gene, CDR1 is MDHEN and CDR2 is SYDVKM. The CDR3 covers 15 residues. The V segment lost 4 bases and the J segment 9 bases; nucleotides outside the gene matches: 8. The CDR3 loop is CASSSPGLADIEQFF. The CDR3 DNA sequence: TGTGCCAGCAGTTCTCCGGGACTAGCGGATATTGAGCAGTTCTTC.

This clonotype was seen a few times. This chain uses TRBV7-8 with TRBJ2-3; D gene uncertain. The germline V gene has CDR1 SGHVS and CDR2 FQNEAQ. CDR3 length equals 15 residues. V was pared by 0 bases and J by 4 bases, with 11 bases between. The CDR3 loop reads CASSLAGPYADTQYF. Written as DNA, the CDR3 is TGTGCCAGCAGCTTAGCAGGCCCATACGCAGATACGCAGTATTTT.

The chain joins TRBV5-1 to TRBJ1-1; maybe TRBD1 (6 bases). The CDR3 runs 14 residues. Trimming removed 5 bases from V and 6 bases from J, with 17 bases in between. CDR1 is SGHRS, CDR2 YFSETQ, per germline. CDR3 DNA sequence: TGCGCCAGCAGGACCCTCGGACAGACGTCTGAAGCTTTCTTT. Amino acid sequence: CASRTLGQTSEAFF. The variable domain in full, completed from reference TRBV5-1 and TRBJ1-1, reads KAGVTQTPRYLIKTRGQQVTLSCSPISGHRSVSWYQQTPGQGLQFLFEYFSETQRNKGNFPGRFSGRQFSNSRSEMNVSTLELGDSALYLCASRTLGQTSEAFFGQGTRLTVV.

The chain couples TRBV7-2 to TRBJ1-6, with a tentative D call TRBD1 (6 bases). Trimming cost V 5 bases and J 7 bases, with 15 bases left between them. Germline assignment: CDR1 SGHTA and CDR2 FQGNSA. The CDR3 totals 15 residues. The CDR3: CASSPGPGVNSPLHF. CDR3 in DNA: TGTGCCAGCAGCCCAGGCCCAGGGGTAAATTCACCCCTCCACTTT.

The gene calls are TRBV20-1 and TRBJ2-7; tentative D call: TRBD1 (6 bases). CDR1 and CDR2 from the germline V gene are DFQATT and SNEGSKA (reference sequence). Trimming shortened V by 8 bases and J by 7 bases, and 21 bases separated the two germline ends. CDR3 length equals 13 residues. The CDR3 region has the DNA TGCAGTCTTGTACCTTTAGGGGGTTGGGAGCAGTACTTC. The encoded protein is CSLVPLGGWEQYF.

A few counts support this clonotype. CDR3 sequence reads: CASSANKETQYF. CDR3 coding DNA: TGTGCCAGCTCAGCTAACAAAGAGACCCAGTACTTC. The chain employs TRBV18 and TRBJ2-5; D ambiguous. This CDR3 region has 12 residues. CDR1 and CDR2 (germline): KGHSH, LQKENI. Trimming left V 5 bases short and J 3 bases short, with 7 bases between.

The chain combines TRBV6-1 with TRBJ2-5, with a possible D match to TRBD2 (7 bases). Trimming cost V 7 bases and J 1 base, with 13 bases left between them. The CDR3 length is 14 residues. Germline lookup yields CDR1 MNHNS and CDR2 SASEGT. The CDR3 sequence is CASKEGGSQETQYF. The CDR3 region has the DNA TGTGCCAGCAAGGAGGGGGGGTCCCAAGAGACCCAGTACTTC.